The 14 T cell receptor beta chains given below trace back to one sample, sequenced in a study of cytotoxic CD8 clonotypes in ibrutinib-treated CLL. This table comes from immunoSEQ multiplex PCR, and its TCRdb copy is limited to in-frame clones, with some not included. The top ten hold 20% to 30% of the sample, which has 55,000 to 60,000 clones, approximately 50% seen once. This specimen was PBMCs, taken at disease progression, from a patient treated with ibrutinib. The receptor source for this set is a human donor with chronic lymphocytic leukemia.

This sequence joins TRBV28 and TRBJ1-5, with D unresolved. V shed 2 bases and J shed 4 bases, with 9 bases lying between them. This CDR3 is built from 14 residues. Germline CDR1 MDHEN, CDR2 SYDVKM. The CDR3 nucleotides are TGTGCCAGCAGTTTAGGGGTGGGTAATCAGCCCCAGCATTTT. Translated: CASSLGVGNQPQHF.

As to this clone: An end of the junction does not agree with germline; a read error may underlie this. This chain links TRBV7-7 with TRBJ2-7; TRBD1 or TRBD2 may be the D gene (6 bases each). Per germline, CDR1 SSHAT and CDR2 FNYEAQ (reference sequence). The CDR3 sequence is 15 residues long. The CDR3 spells CASSLEGGSTYEQYF. CDR3 sequence (DNA): TGTGCTAGCAGCTTAGAGGGGGGCTCTACCTACGAGCAGTACTTC.

This clone was observed a few times. This sample also contains other DNA sequences that code for the same CDR3. This chain connects TRBV30 to TRBJ1-6, with a tentative D call TRBD1 (5 bases). Trimming left V 0 bases short and J 11 bases short, with 14 bases between. This CDR3 contains 14 residues. Germline V gives CDR1 GTSNPN, CDR2 SVGIG (reference sequence). The CDR3 protein is CAWSVGQGWTPLHF. CDR3 DNA: TGTGCCTGGAGTGTTGGGCAGGGTTGGACACCCCTCCACTTT.

The gene calls are TRBV6-1 and TRBJ2-7; no clear D. Germline CDR1 reads MNHNS; CDR2 reads SASEGT. This CDR3 is 13 amino acids long. Trimming left V 11 bases short and J 2 bases short, with 16 bases between. DNA of the CDR3: TGTGCCGCCTGGGAATCGGCTCCCTACGAGCAGTACTTC. As protein: CAAWESAPYEQYF.

This chain connects TRBV7-8 to TRBJ2-5, with D possibly matching TRBD2 (5 bases). Germline loops: CDR1 SGHVS, CDR2 FQNEAQ. V shed 3 bases and J shed 1 base, with 9 bases lying between them. This CDR3 has 14 residues. This chain's CDR3 is CASSFRETQETQYF. The CDR3 DNA reads as TGTGCCAGCAGCTTCCGGGAAACCCAAGAGACCCAGTACTTC.

The chain couples TRBV28 to TRBJ1-5; D remains ambiguous. V was shortened by 7 bases and J by 3 bases, with 10 bases between the two germline ends. CDR3 length equals 13 residues. CDR1 is MDHEN, CDR2 SYDVKM, per germline. CDR3 residues: CASKVQPNQPQHF. Written as DNA, the CDR3 is TGTGCCAGCAAGGTCCAGCCCAATCAGCCCCAGCATTTT.

The gene calls are TRBV9 and TRBJ2-3, with 11 bases that match TRBD2. The length of the CDR3 is 17 residues. The J segment lost 4 bases and the V segment lost 0 bases, leaving 7 bases of the junction unmatched. In germline, CDR1 is SGDLS, CDR2 YYNGEE. CDR3 nucleotide sequence: TGTGCCAGCAGCGTAGGGCCCCTAGCGGGAGGTCCAGATACGCAGTATTTT. Protein product: CASSVGPLAGGPDTQYF.

A few counts support this clone. The rearrangement joins TRBV5-1 to TRBJ2-2, with TRBD1 identical over 7 bases. The CDR3 totals 15 residues. CDR1 is SGHRS and CDR2 is YFSETQ in the germline V gene. The junction had 5 bases not matched to a gene; V was cut back by 4 bases and J by 2 bases. In nucleotides, the CDR3 is TGCGCCAGCAGCCTAAACAGGGGAAACACCGGGGAGCTGTTTTTT. This codes for CASSLNRGNTGELFF.

V and J are TRBV27 and TRBJ2-3; 7 bases match TRBD2. The V gene end was trimmed by 3 bases and the J gene end by 8 bases; junction bases not matched to a gene: 11. This CDR3 contains 15 residues. Germline loops: CDR1 MNHEY, CDR2 SMNVEV (reference sequence). CDR3 nucleotide sequence: TGTGCCAGCAGTTTCTTGACTAGCCTACAAGGTACGCAGTATTTT. This gives the protein CASSFLTSLQGTQYF.

The V and J genes are TRBV4-2 and TRBJ2-7; possible D gene TRBD1, 6 bases. Between the trimmed V and J ends, which lost 0 bases and 6 bases, there was a span of 9 bases. This CDR3 is 13 amino acids long. Germline V gene lookup returns CDR1 LGHNA and CDR2 YNFKEQ. CDR3 DNA: TGTGCCAGCAGCCAAGATCAGGGGTTCGAGCAGTACTTC. This codes for CASSQDQGFEQYF.

V is TRBV7-6 and J is TRBJ2-2, with 7 bases identical to TRBD1. Looked up from germline, CDR1 is SGHVS and CDR2 is FNYEAQ. CDR3 size: 16 residues. The V gene end was trimmed by 5 bases and the J gene end by 1 base; junction bases not matched to a gene: 7. CDR3: CASSPRQGENTGELFF. For the CDR3, the DNA is TGTGCCAGCAGCCCACGCCAGGGGGAGAACACCGGGGAGCTGTTTTTT.

This clone showed up just a few times. The chain employs TRBV9 and TRBJ2-5; 13 bases line up with TRBD2. The J segment lost 4 bases and the V segment lost 2 bases, leaving 5 bases of the junction unmatched. Germline lookup yields CDR1 SGDLS and CDR2 YYNGEE. CDR3 length equals 16 residues. CDR3 residues: CASSVGLAGVRETQYF. The CDR3 coding sequence is TGTGCCAGCAGCGTCGGACTAGCGGGAGTGCGAGAGACCCAGTACTTC.

V usage is TRBV19 and J usage is TRBJ2-1; D ambiguous. This CDR3 has 11 residues. The V end lost 3 bases, the J end lost 6 bases, and 3 bases lay between the germline ends. Per germline, CDR1 LNHDA and CDR2 SQIVND (reference sequence). As DNA, the CDR3 is TGTGCCAGTAGTATGGTCAATGAGCAGTTCTTC. Its protein is CASSMVNEQFF.

CDR3 region: CASSPSPGLAGDTDTQYF. The DNA for the CDR3 is TGTGCCAGCTCACCATCTCCGGGACTAGCGGGGGACACAGATACGCAGTATTTT. The chain combines TRBV18 with TRBJ2-3; 14 bases agree with TRBD2. The CDR3 is made up of 18 amino acids. The V gene end was trimmed by 2 bases and the J gene end by 2 bases; junction bases not matched to a gene: 6. The germline CDR1 and CDR2 sequences are KGHSH and LQKENI.